The 20 T cell receptor beta chains below all came from one sample that was sequenced in a study of T cell changes during pregnancy in multiple sclerosis. Profiling relied on immunoSEQ multiplex PCR, and the TCRdb table lists in-frame clones only, not all of them. The table lists 50,000 to 75,000 clones, around 92% of them singletons, with 2% to 2.5% in the top ten. This specimen was peripheral blood, taken in the third trimester of pregnancy. The receptors originated from a female donor in good health, enrolled as a control in a pregnancy study.

This chain joins TRBV4-1 and TRBJ2-1; 10 nucleotides line up with TRBD2. This CDR3 has 15 residues. Losses at the gene ends were 5 bases for V and 8 bases for J; bases not matched to a gene: 9. Germline-derived CDR1 and CDR2 are MGHRA and YSYEKL. This CDR3 is CASSKRGGGQYEQFF. The CDR3 DNA reads TGCGCCAGCAGCAAGCGGGGGGGAGGACAGTATGAGCAGTTCTTC.

The rearrangement joins TRBV10-3 to TRBJ1-3; 9 bases line up with TRBD1. Germline V gene sequence: CDR1 ENHRY, CDR2 SYGVKD. The CDR3 extends over 17 amino acids. V trimming: 3 bases; J trimming: 4 bases; junction bases outside the gene matches: 10. CDR3 in amino acids: CAISDPGTGLSGNTIYF. The CDR3 DNA sequence: TGTGCCATCAGTGATCCCGGGACAGGGTTGTCCGGAAACACCATATATTTT.

V usage is TRBV6-1 and J usage is TRBJ1-1, with 9 positions matching TRBD1. V shed 5 bases, J shed 5 bases, and the junction held 6 bases outside the gene matches. Germline values: CDR1 MNHNS, CDR2 SASEGT. The CDR3 is 14 amino acids. The CDR3 loop is CASSTDRGGTEAFF. The CDR3 DNA reads as TGTGCCAGCAGTACTGACAGGGGGGGAACTGAAGCTTTCTTT.

V is TRBV5-6 and J is TRBJ1-5, with TRBD1 matching 7 bases. The CDR3 loop spans 17 amino acids. Germline V gene sequence: CDR1 SGHDT, CDR2 YYEEEE. With V trimmed by 2 bases and J by 6 bases, 14 bases remained unmatched. CDR3 in DNA: TGTGCCAGCAGCTTTTTAGCGGGGTCAGGGGGAGGTCAGCCCCAGCATTTT. This codes for CASSFLAGSGGGQPQHF.

The chain is built from TRBV7-3 and TRBJ2-1; D perhaps matches TRBD2 (6 bases). CDR3 length: 13 amino acids. Trimming took 5 bases from V and 10 from J, leaving 15 bases between them. CDR1 and CDR2 (germline): SGHTA, FQGTGA. CDR3 protein: CASSDAGNSEQFF. CDR3 DNA: TGTGCCAGCAGCGATGCGGGGAATTCCGAGCAGTTCTTC.

The chain carries TRBV4-1 and TRBJ2-5; TRBD2 is a possible D gene (6 bases). From germline, CDR1 is MGHRA and CDR2 YSYEKL. Trimming pared 2 bases from V and 5 bases from J, leaving 18 bases between. The CDR3 is 16 residues long. The CDR3 here is CASSQSLMGGGETQYF. DNA for the CDR3: TGCGCCAGCAGCCAATCCCTCATGGGAGGCGGGGAGACCCAGTACTTC.

This clone was seen only once. The chain combines TRBV4-1 with TRBJ2-3; D uncertain. V gave up 2 bases and J gave up 5 bases, with 17 bases separating them. The germline CDR1 and CDR2 sequences are MGHRA and YSYEKL. The CDR3 is 16 residues long. The CDR3 sequence: CASSQHGGPSGDTQYF. The CDR3 region has the DNA TGCGCCAGCAGCCAACATGGCGGCCCGTCGGGAGATACGCAGTATTTT.

The chain employs TRBV9 and TRBJ2-3; TRBD2 agrees at 7 bases. The CDR3 contains 15 residues. Germline CDR1 is SGDLS and CDR2 is YYNGEE. V shed 0 bases and J 2 bases; nucleotides not matched to a gene: 3. The CDR3 sequence is CASSVGTSYTDTQYF. CDR3 DNA sequence: TGTGCCAGCAGCGTAGGGACTAGTTACACAGATACGCAGTATTTT.

V usage is TRBV7-2 and J usage is TRBJ2-5, with unresolved D. Trimming stripped 1 base from V and 5 bases from J, with 11 bases between. CDR1 is SGHTA and CDR2 is FQGNSA in the germline V gene. This CDR3 has 14 amino acids. The CDR3 DNA follows: TGTGCCAGCAGCTTAGATGCGGTCCGGGAGACCCAGTACTTC. Translating it yields CASSLDAVRETQYF.

This chain connects TRBV12-5 to TRBJ2-2, with TRBD1 matching 9 bases. In germline, CDR1 is LGHNT, CDR2 FRNRAP. CDR3 length: 17 residues. Trimming at V came to 2 bases and at J to 5 bases, leaving 9 bases not matched to a gene. CDR3 region: CASGLSRQGGVTGELFF. The CDR3 DNA follows: TGTGCTAGTGGTTTGTCACGACAGGGGGGGGTGACCGGGGAGCTGTTTTTT.

This chain joins TRBV5-6 and TRBJ1-2; TRBD1 is a possible D gene (6 bases). V dropped 3 bases and J dropped 4 bases, with 13 bases sitting between them. Germline assignment: CDR1 SGHDT and CDR2 YYEEEE. The CDR3 loop spans 14 amino acids. The CDR3 loop is CASSSAGAGYGYTF. The CDR3 DNA is TGTGCCAGCAGCTCAGCAGGGGCCGGCTATGGCTACACCTTC.

The chain links TRBV20-1 to TRBJ2-7, with TRBD2 as a possible D gene (5 bases). The CDR3 covers 11 residues. V dropped 1 base and J dropped 9 bases, with 10 bases sitting between them. Germline CDR1 is DFQATT and CDR2 is SNEGSKA (reference sequence). The CDR3 nucleotides are TGCAGTGCTAGAGTGATCGAGGGGCAGTACTTC. This encodes CSARVIEGQYF.

The gene calls are TRBV6-6 and TRBJ1-1; unclear D gene. Germline lookup yields CDR1 MNHNY and CDR2 SVGAGI (reference sequence). The V end was cut by 1 base, the J end by 4 bases, with 10 bases between. This CDR3 has 14 amino acids. The CDR3 reads CASSYLPPGTEAFF. CDR3 nucleotide sequence: TGTGCCAGCAGTTACTTGCCGCCCGGCACTGAAGCTTTCTTT.

CDR3 in DNA: TGTGCCAGCCGAGCTGGGCCCTACGAGCAGTACTTC. This codes for CASRAGPYEQYF. The chain couples TRBV28 to TRBJ2-7; D call uncertain. V was trimmed by 8 bases and J by 2 bases, leaving 10 bases between them. The length of the CDR3 is 12 residues. Germline V lookup: CDR1 MDHEN, CDR2 SYDVKM.

This chain connects TRBV4-1 to TRBJ2-7; the match to TRBD1 covers 8 bases. This CDR3 is built from 14 residues. Looked up from germline, CDR1 is MGHRA and CDR2 is YSYEKL. V was pared by 5 bases and J by 2 bases, with 5 bases of the junction left unmatched. Here the CDR3 DNA reads TGCGCCAGCAGCTGGGCACAGGGGGCCTACGAGCAGTACTTC. Amino acids: CASSWAQGAYEQYF.

The CDR3 bases are TGTGCCACCCGAGTCCCGGGACTCAAGGACGGCTACACCTTC. Its protein product is CATRVPGLKDGYTF. This rearrangement joins TRBV6-5 to TRBJ1-2; TRBD1 might be the D (5 bases). This CDR3 has 14 amino acids. Germline lookup yields CDR1 MNHEY and CDR2 SVGAGI. Between the trimmed V and J ends, which lost 10 bases and 8 bases, there was a span of 23 bases.

The count of this clone is one. The chain carries TRBV2 and TRBJ1-1; possible D gene TRBD1, 6 bases. The V and J ends lost 3 bases and 1 base respectively, with 9 bases between them. CDR1 is SNHLY and CDR2 is FYNNEI in the germline V gene. There are 14 residues in the CDR3. CDR3 bases: TGTGCCAGCAGTGATGGACAGACGAACACTGAAGCTTTCTTT. Protein: CASSDGQTNTEAFF.

The CDR3 DNA sequence: TGTGCCAGCAGCCCTGGACTAGCGGACACCTACGAGCAGTACTTC. Amino acids: CASSPGLADTYEQYF. The genes are TRBV7-2 and TRBJ2-7, with TRBD2 identical over 10 bases. CDR1 is SGHTA, CDR2 FQGNSA, per germline. Trimming took 5 bases from V and 2 from J; bases not matched to a gene: 6. This CDR3 is built from 15 residues.

This chain links TRBV4-1 with TRBJ1-2, with D tentatively TRBD1 (6 bases). The V end lost 2 bases, the J end lost 6 bases, and 19 bases lay between the germline ends. This CDR3 is 16 amino acids long. Germline V lookup: CDR1 MGHRA, CDR2 YSYEKL. The CDR3 DNA reads as TGCGCCAGCAGCCAAATCCGGGACAACGCATTAAATGGCTACACCTTC. Translated, it gives CASSQIRDNALNGYTF.

V and J are TRBV29-1 and TRBJ1-1; no definite D call. CDR3 length: 12 residues. Germline CDR1 is SQVTM and CDR2 is ANQGSEA. V was pared by 4 bases and J by 5 bases, with 11 bases between. The CDR3 region has the DNA TGCAGCGTTGCGGGTTACGTTACTGAAGCTTTCTTT. Translated, it gives CSVAGYVTEAFF.